Below, 32 T cell receptor beta chains from the same sample are listed, as sequenced in a study of blood T cell repertoires in COVID-19. Measured with immunoSEQ multiplex PCR; TCRdb has only the in-frame clones, and not every one. In the table there are fewer than 200,000 clones, 70% to 90% of which are singletons. Sequenced sample: peripheral blood. The source is a man aged 45-65 years with active or convalescent COVID-19.

The V gene is TRBV3-1 (or the pseudogene TRBV3-2), the J gene TRBJ1-3; 8 nucleotides line up with TRBD1. Trimming took 4 bases from V and 2 from J; bases not matched to a gene: 13. This CDR3 is built from 18 residues. From germline, CDR1 is LGHDT and CDR2 YNNKEL (reference sequence). Written as DNA, the CDR3 is TGTGCCAGCAGCCTAGTACACATCATGACAGGGGCTGGAAACACCATATATTTT. Encoded protein: CASSLVHIMTGAGNTIYF.

This clone was detected ten times or more. The rearrangement uses TRBV19 and TRBJ1-5; 9 bases are a match to TRBD1. Trimming at V came to 2 bases and at J to 2 bases, leaving 4 bases not matched to a gene. Germline CDR1 reads LNHDA; CDR2 reads SQIVND (reference sequence). CDR3 length: 16 amino acids. CDR3 in DNA: TGTGCCAGTAGTATAACCGACAGGGGGGGCAATCAGCCCCAGCATTTT. Protein product: CASSITDRGGNQPQHF.

The chain carries TRBV12-3 or TRBV12-4 and TRBJ1-2; D remains unclear. With 4 bases removed from V and 6 bases from J, the gap between germline ends came to 12 bases. This CDR3 has 13 residues. The CDR3 spells CASSYKAVNGYTF. In DNA form, the CDR3 reads TGTGCCAGCAGTTACAAAGCGGTGAATGGCTACACCTTC.

The J gene is TRBJ1-3, the V gene TRBV7-2; 9 bases are shared with TRBD1. The CDR3 has 14 residues. Germline values: CDR1 SGHTA, CDR2 FQGNSA. J gave up 11 bases and V 6 bases, and 11 bases lay outside the gene matches. CDR3 residues: CASRPPGQGLSIYF. In DNA form, the CDR3 reads TGTGCCAGCAGGCCCCCAGGACAGGGGTTGTCCATATATTTT. The full variable domain, its missing parts supplied by reference TRBV7-2 and TRBJ1-3, is GAGVSQSPSNKVTEKGKDVELRCDPISGHTALYWYRQSLGQGLEFLIYFQGNSAPDKSGLPSDRFSAERTGGSVSTLTIQRTQQEDSAVYLCASRPPGQGLSIYFGEGSWLTVV.

This clone appeared once. The gene calls are TRBV27 and TRBJ2-2; a weak D match, TRBD2 (5 bases). The germline gives CDR1 MNHEY, CDR2 SMNVEV (reference sequence). Between the trimmed V and J ends, which lost 5 bases and 7 bases, there was a span of 8 bases. The CDR3 loop spans 12 amino acids. The CDR3 loop is CASSLGGGELFF. In nucleotides, the CDR3 is TGTGCCAGCAGTCTCGGAGGCGGGGAGCTGTTTTTT.

V usage is TRBV29-1 and J usage is TRBJ1-3; 7 bases are shared with TRBD1. J gave up 5 bases and V 0 bases, and 4 bases lay outside the gene matches. Germline CDR1 and CDR2: SQVTM and ANQGSEA. This CDR3 is built from 14 residues. In nucleotides, the CDR3 is TGCAGCGTTGAAGAAAAGGGACAGAGAAACACCATATATTTT. Amino acid sequence: CSVEEKGQRNTIYF.

This chain links TRBV5-1 with TRBJ2-7; D remains unclear. Trimming took off 4 bases at V and 6 bases at J, with 14 bases between the two ends. This CDR3 is built from 13 residues. Germline CDR1 SGHRS, CDR2 YFSETQ. The CDR3 spells CASSSDRWSEQYF. In DNA, the CDR3 is TGCGCCAGCAGCAGCGATCGATGGTCCGAGCAGTACTTC.

V usage is TRBV4-3 and J usage is TRBJ1-5, with TRBD1 matching 9 bases. CDR1 is LGHNA, CDR2 YSLEER, per germline. This CDR3 is built from 17 residues. After removal of 3 bases from V and 1 base from J, the junction contained 7 bases not matched to a gene. CDR3: CASSQEAQGASNQPQHF. The CDR3 DNA sequence: TGCGCCAGCAGCCAGGAAGCACAGGGGGCAAGCAATCAGCCCCAGCATTTT.

This sequence joins TRBV19 and TRBJ2-1; TRBD2 matches 11 bases. Losses at the gene ends were 6 bases for V and 6 bases for J; bases not matched to a gene: 7. Per germline, CDR1 LNHDA and CDR2 SQIVND (reference sequence). CDR3 length: 15 residues. The CDR3 is CASSPLAGAFNEQFF. DNA for the CDR3: TGTGCCAGTAGCCCACTAGCGGGGGCATTCAATGAGCAGTTCTTC.

This clone was detected only once. This chain links TRBV18 with TRBJ1-1; D possibly corresponds to TRBD1 (6 bases). V shed 2 bases and J shed 1 base, with 11 bases lying between them. CDR3 length: 15 residues. Germline assignment: CDR1 KGHSH and CDR2 LQKENI. CDR3 nucleotides: TGTGCCAGCTCACCAAGAGACAGGCCGAACACTGAAGCTTTCTTT. Its protein product is CASSPRDRPNTEAFF. Combining the CDR3 with reference TRBV18 and TRBJ1-1 gives the whole variable domain NAGVMQNPRHLVRRRGQEARLRCSPMKGHSHVYWYRQLPEEGLKFMVYLQKENIIDESGMPKERFSAEFPKEGPSILRIQQVVRGDSAAYFCASSPRDRPNTEAFFGQGTRLTVV.

J is TRBJ1-2 and V is TRBV19; no firm D call. CDR1 is LNHDA, CDR2 SQIVND, per germline (reference sequence). V shed 7 bases and J shed 4 bases, with 19 bases lying between them. The CDR3 sequence is 15 residues long. The CDR3: CASISGGGRFYGYTF. The CDR3 DNA sequence: TGTGCCAGTATAAGCGGCGGAGGACGGTTCTATGGCTACACCTTC.

V usage is TRBV2 and J usage is TRBJ1-6; perhaps TRBD1 as D (5 bases). The CDR3 has 15 amino acids. Germline V gene data show CDR1 as SNHLY and CDR2 as FYNNEI. Trimming shortened V by 3 bases and J by 5 bases, and 11 bases separated the two germline ends. CDR3 in DNA: TGTGCCAGCAGTGACCAGGGACTGAATAATTCACCCCTCCACTTT. Translation gives CASSDQGLNNSPLHF.

V usage is TRBV14 and J usage is TRBJ2-5; the match to TRBD2 covers 7 bases. Germline V lookup: CDR1 SGHDN, CDR2 FVKESK. This CDR3 is built from 15 residues. With 2 bases clipped from V and 4 bases from J, the junction kept 7 bases outside the gene matches. The CDR3 is CASSQTGLVRETQYF. The CDR3 DNA sequence: TGTGCCAGCAGCCAAACCGGACTAGTTCGAGAGACCCAGTACTTC.

The rearrangement uses TRBV27 and TRBJ1-5; D is unresolved. The V and J ends lost 11 bases and 5 bases respectively, with 13 bases between them. This CDR3 has 12 amino acids. Per the germline V gene, CDR1 is MNHEY and CDR2 is SMNVEV (reference sequence). Here the CDR3 DNA reads TGTGCCGCCGGAAGGAGCGATCAGCCCCAGCATTTT. This translates into CAAGRSDQPQHF.

The chain employs TRBV29-1 and TRBJ1-1; the D is unclear. From germline, CDR1 is SQVTM and CDR2 ANQGSEA. The CDR3 loop spans 12 amino acids. The V and J ends lost 4 bases and 0 bases respectively, with 6 bases between them. The CDR3 nucleotides are TGCAGCGTTGGGGAGGTGAACACTGAAGCTTTCTTT. This gives the protein CSVGEVNTEAFF. The full variable domain, completed using reference TRBV29-1 and TRBJ1-1, is SAVISQKPSRDICQRGTSLTIQCQVDSQVTMMFWYRQQPGQSLTLIATANQGSEATYESGFVIDKFPISRPNLTFSTLTVSNMSPEDSSIYLCSVGEVNTEAFFGQGTRLTVV.

This rearrangement joins TRBV6-5 to TRBJ2-1; D perhaps matches TRBD1 (6 bases). Germline CDR1 reads MNHEY; CDR2 reads SVGAGI. The CDR3 loop spans 12 amino acids. V dropped 5 bases and J dropped 6 bases, with 8 bases sitting between them. This CDR3 reads CASSTGLNEQFF. The CDR3 DNA sequence: TGTGCCAGCAGTACAGGGCTCAATGAGCAGTTCTTC.

V gene TRBV27 combines with J gene TRBJ2-3, with TRBD2 identical over 11 bases. The CDR3 has 15 residues. CDR1 MNHEY and CDR2 SMNVEV come from the germline V gene (reference sequence). Trimming took 6 bases from V and 3 from J; bases not matched to a gene: 5. The CDR3 nucleotides are TGTGCCAGCAGCCTCACTAGCGGGAGTACAGATACGCAGTATTTT. Residues: CASSLTSGSTDTQYF.

The chain links TRBV5-1 to TRBJ1-5; 10 nucleotides match TRBD1. Germline values: CDR1 SGHRS, CDR2 YFSETQ. V dropped 4 bases and J dropped 4; count of bases not matched to a gene: 8. This CDR3 comprises 16 residues. The CDR3 sequence is CASSLTGTGDNQPQHF. In nucleotides, the CDR3 is TGCGCCAGCAGCCTAACGGGGACAGGGGATAATCAGCCCCAGCATTTT.

V is TRBV9 and J is TRBJ2-3, with TRBD2 identical over 11 bases. V was pared by 3 bases and J by 2 bases, with 2 bases of the junction left unmatched. This CDR3 contains 15 residues. Germline V gene sequence: CDR1 SGDLS, CDR2 YYNGEE. The CDR3 nucleotides read TGTGCCAGCAGCGGACTAGCGGGGCCCACAGATACGCAGTATTTT. It codes for CASSGLAGPTDTQYF.

The chain links TRBV2 to TRBJ2-6, with 9 bases lining up with TRBD1. There are 20 residues in the CDR3. Looked up from germline, CDR1 is SNHLY and CDR2 is FYNNEI. The ends lost 6 bases at V and 1 base at J; junction bases unmatched: 16. CDR3 in amino acids: CASRGPWTGAIFSGANVLTF. CDR3 coding DNA: TGTGCCAGCAGGGGGCCTTGGACAGGGGCTATCTTTTCTGGGGCCAACGTCCTGACTTTC. Based on the CDR3 plus reference TRBV2 and TRBJ2-6, the full variable domain is EPEVTQTPSHQVTQMGQEVILRCVPISNHLYFYWYRQILGQKVEFLVSFYNNEISEKSEIFDDQFSVERPDGSNFTLKIRSTKLEDSAMYFCASRGPWTGAIFSGANVLTFGAGSRLTVL.

The chain joins TRBV11-2 to TRBJ2-7; D is ambiguous. The CDR3 contains 13 residues. CDR1 SGHAT and CDR2 FQNNGV come from the germline V gene. Trimming removed 1 base from V and 3 bases from J, with 7 bases in between. CDR3 nucleotide sequence: TGTGCCAGCAGCTTAGCCCTCTACTACGAGCAGTACTTC. Translated: CASSLALYYEQYF.

V gene TRBV12-5 combines with J gene TRBJ2-5; 12 nucleotides match TRBD2. Germline assignment: CDR1 LGHNT and CDR2 FRNRAP. V lost 2 bases to trimming and J lost 3 bases; unmatched junction nucleotides: 10. The CDR3 length is 18 residues. CDR3 loop: CASGLLTLTSGSEETQYF. CDR3 nucleotide sequence: TGTGCTAGTGGTTTGCTAACCTTGACTAGCGGGAGTGAAGAGACCCAGTACTTC.

This chain joins TRBV28 and TRBJ1-5, with D perhaps TRBD1 (6 bases). Germline V gene data show CDR1 as MDHEN and CDR2 as SYDVKM. The CDR3 is made up of 15 amino acids. Trimming pared 1 base from V and 2 bases from J, leaving 9 bases between. The CDR3 protein is CASSLLNRGNQPQHF. The DNA for the CDR3 is TGTGCCAGCAGTTTATTAAACAGGGGCAATCAGCCCCAGCATTTT.

This chain joins TRBV6-1 and TRBJ2-7; TRBD1 aligns across 7 bases. Germline CDR1 and CDR2: MNHNS and SASEGT. There are 15 residues in the CDR3. V lost 2 bases to trimming and J lost 4 bases; unmatched junction nucleotides: 8. This CDR3 reads CASSEKGAAGYEQYF. CDR3 DNA: TGTGCCAGCAGTGAAAAGGGGGCCGCCGGTTACGAGCAGTACTTC.

The chain is built from TRBV15 and TRBJ2-3; TRBD2 matches at 8 bases. Losses at the gene ends were 3 bases for V and 6 bases for J; bases not matched to a gene: 11. Germline assignment: CDR1 LNHNV and CDR2 YYDKDF (reference sequence). The CDR3 spans 16 residues. CDR3 sequence: CATSRRAGDHGDTQYF. The CDR3 bases are TGTGCCACCAGCAGGCGAGCGGGGGACCACGGGGATACGCAGTATTTT. The complete variable domain, with remaining parts taken from reference TRBV15 and TRBJ2-3, reads DAMVIQNPRYQVTQFGKPVTLSCSQTLNHNVMYWYQQKSSQAPKLLFHYYDKDFNNEADTPDNFQSRRPNTSFCFLDIRSPGLGDTAMYLCATSRRAGDHGDTQYFGPGTRLTVL.

The gene calls are TRBV27 and TRBJ1-2; TRBD1 matches at 7 bases. V shed 4 bases and J 2 bases; nucleotides not matched to a gene: 7. CDR1 is MNHEY, CDR2 SMNVEV, per germline (reference sequence). The CDR3 has 15 amino acids. DNA for the CDR3: TGTGCCAGCAGTTCACCACTGACAGGGAACTATGGCTACACCTTC. This gives the protein CASSSPLTGNYGYTF.

The chain combines TRBV4-2 with TRBJ1-1, with a possible D match to TRBD1 (6 bases). Trimming stripped 1 base from V and 3 bases from J, with 12 bases between. The germline V gene has CDR1 LGHNA and CDR2 YNFKEQ. This CDR3 comprises 15 residues. DNA of the CDR3: TGTGCCAGCAGCCAAGGACAGGATCTGGACACTGAAGCTTTCTTT. The encoded protein is CASSQGQDLDTEAFF.

The chain couples TRBV27 to TRBJ2-1; 9 bases are shared with TRBD2. This CDR3 is built from 19 residues. The V gene's germline CDR1 is MNHEY and CDR2 SMNVEV (reference sequence). Trimming took 5 bases from V and 9 from J; bases not matched to a gene: 23. In DNA, the CDR3 is TGTGCCAGCAGTATTAGGACCGACGTAGCGGGAGCTATTGGTGGTGAGCAGTTCTTC. It is translated as CASSIRTDVAGAIGGEQFF.

The genes are TRBV3-1 (or the pseudogene TRBV3-2) and TRBJ1-1; the D gene is possibly TRBD1 (5 bases). Trimming removed 3 bases from V and 11 bases from J, with 16 bases in between. Germline V CDR1 and CDR2: LGHDT, YNNKEL (reference sequence). There are 13 residues in the CDR3. The CDR3 reads CASSQGGRGLAFF. CDR3 nucleotides: TGTGCCAGCAGCCAGGGTGGACGGGGGTTGGCTTTCTTT.

V usage is TRBV3-1 (or the pseudogene TRBV3-2) and J usage is TRBJ2-5; D not resolved. Trimming cost V 4 bases and J 3 bases, with 9 bases left between them. Germline CDR1 is LGHDT and CDR2 is YNNKEL (reference sequence). The CDR3 spans 13 residues. Written as DNA, the CDR3 is TGTGCCAGCAGCCCAGAACTTGAAGAGACCCAGTACTTC. It encodes CASSPELEETQYF.

This sequence joins TRBV9 and TRBJ2-2; 11 bases are shared with TRBD2. J lost 8 bases, V lost 3 bases, and 9 bases had no gene match. Looked up from germline, CDR1 is SGDLS and CDR2 is YYNGEE. The CDR3 consists of 16 residues. The DNA of the CDR3 is TGTGCCAGCAGCGCCACTAGCGGGGGAGCTCTGGGGGAGCTGTTTTTT. Protein product: CASSATSGGALGELFF.

In nucleotides, the CDR3 is TGTGCCAGCAGGGCAGGGGGCTCCAATCAGCCCCAGCATTTT. This gives the protein CASRAGGSNQPQHF. This rearrangement joins TRBV25-1 to TRBJ1-5, with TRBD1 identical over 8 bases. CDR3 length: 14 amino acids. Per the germline V gene, CDR1 is MGHDK and CDR2 is SYGVNS. J was trimmed by 3 bases and V by 6 bases; bases with no gene match: 4.